These 26 T cell receptor beta chains were sequenced from one sample in a study of early T cells in non-severe SARS-CoV-2 infection. A single record per CDR3 protein comes from TCRdb applying MiXCR to the 5' RACE reads. In the table there are over 25,000 distinct CDR3 sequences, 5.5% to 8% of which are singletons. The sequencing sample was made of whole blood. The receptors stem from an adult who was a healthcare worker with PCR-confirmed SARS-CoV-2 infection or an uninfected control (not recorded which).

This clonotype was picked up a small number of times. The gene calls are TRBV20-1 and TRBJ2-3; TRBD2 agrees at 9 bases. Germline V lookup: CDR1 DFQATT, CDR2 SNEGSKA (reference sequence). The CDR3 has 20 amino acids. V dropped 3 bases and J dropped 5; count of bases not matched to a gene: 24. The CDR3 reads CSASDYNTGTSTLSGDTQYF. For the CDR3, the DNA is TGCAGTGCTAGTGACTACAACACCGGGACTAGCACCCTGTCGGGAGATACGCAGTATTTT.

At least ten counts were recorded for this clonotype. The CDR3 here is CASSPGDGREQYF. Here the CDR3 DNA reads TGTGCCAGCTCGCCTGGGGACGGCCGCGAGCAGTACTTC. The genes are TRBV18 and TRBJ2-7; either TRBD1 or TRBD2 may fit D (5 bases each). The CDR3 runs to 13 residues. The germline V and J ends were trimmed by 6 bases and 6 bases, with 15 bases remaining between them. Germline assignment: CDR1 KGHSH and CDR2 LQKENI.

Ten or more counts support this clonotype. The rearrangement joins TRBV5-1 to TRBJ2-7, with TRBD2 matching over 9 bases. The CDR3 runs 15 residues. The J segment lost 3 bases and the V segment lost 1 base, leaving 5 bases of the junction unmatched. Germline values: CDR1 SGHRS, CDR2 YFSETQ. CDR3: CASSLQAGGVYEQYF. The CDR3 DNA sequence: TGCGCCAGCAGCTTGCAAGCGGGAGGAGTCTACGAGCAGTACTTC.

This clonotype was seen repeatedly, ten times or more. The chain couples TRBV4-2 to TRBJ2-1, with D possibly being TRBD2 (5 bases). V lost 1 base and J 9 bases, leaving 10 bases between the germline ends. The CDR3 is made up of 13 amino acids. The V gene's germline CDR1 is LGHNA and CDR2 YNFKEQ. The CDR3 spells CASSQGENIEQFF. CDR3 sequence (DNA): TGTGCCAGCAGCCAAGGGGAGAATATTGAGCAGTTCTTC.

By sample share, this clonotype is medium-sized (0.01 to 0.1%). The genes are TRBV29-1 and TRBJ1-1, with unresolved D. The CDR3 consists of 13 residues. Trimming stripped 8 bases from V and 0 bases from J, with 13 bases between. CDR1 is SQVTM, CDR2 ANQGSEA, per germline. DNA of the CDR3: TGCAGCCTCAGAAAGGGCATGAACACTGAAGCTTTCTTT. It translates to CSLRKGMNTEAFF.

The chain employs TRBV20-1 and TRBJ2-1; possibly TRBD2 for D (6 bases). This CDR3 is built from 16 residues. The germline CDR1 and CDR2 sequences are DFQATT and SNEGSKA (reference sequence). V lost 2 bases and J lost 4, with 18 bases in between. CDR3 in amino acids: CSARRPGAGVYNEQFF. CDR3 nucleotides: TGCAGTGCTAGAAGGCCGGGAGCGGGTGTTTACAATGAGCAGTTCTTC.

This clonotype came up many times. The J gene is TRBJ2-7, the V gene TRBV28; D call uncertain. V shed 6 bases and J shed 4 bases, with 10 bases lying between them. The CDR3 runs 12 residues. Germline CDR1 reads MDHEN; CDR2 reads SYDVKM. Written as DNA, the CDR3 is TGTGCCAGCAGCCCAGACAATTACGAGCAGTACTTC. Protein: CASSPDNYEQYF.

CDR3 sequence reads: CASSLDASGSTGELFF. The CDR3 nucleotides read TGCGCCAGCAGCTTGGATGCTAGCGGGAGCACCGGGGAGCTGTTTTTT. V gene TRBV5-1 combines with J gene TRBJ2-2, with 10 bases that match TRBD2. With V trimmed by 0 bases and J by 4 bases, 3 bases remained unmatched. Germline-derived CDR1 and CDR2 are SGHRS and YFSETQ. The CDR3 has 16 residues.

There are a few counts of this clonotype. The chain recombines TRBV29-1 with TRBJ2-2; 9 bases match TRBD1. The J segment lost 7 bases and the V segment lost 4 bases, leaving 4 bases of the junction unmatched. In germline, CDR1 is SQVTM, CDR2 ANQGSEA. The CDR3 consists of 13 residues. DNA of the CDR3: TGCAGCGTTGTAAGGACAGGGGTCGGGGAGCTGTTTTTT. This gives the protein CSVVRTGVGELFF.

As concerns this clonotype: A read error may be the cause here, since a much bigger clone is one base away. V is TRBV10-2 and J is TRBJ2-7; the D is unclear. The CDR3 is 13 amino acids. Germline V CDR1 and CDR2: WSHSY, SAAADI. V dropped 4 bases and J dropped 1 base, with 8 bases sitting between them. CDR3 sequence reads: CASSVFGSYEQYF. The CDR3 DNA follows: TGCGCCAGCAGTGTCTTTGGGTCCTACGAGCAGTACTTC.

The chain is built from TRBV20-1 and TRBJ2-4; D is ambiguous. CDR1 is DFQATT and CDR2 is SNEGSKA in the germline V gene (reference sequence). This CDR3 has 14 residues. The ends were cut back, 6 bases at V and 1 base at J, with 13 bases in the middle. In DNA form, the CDR3 reads TGCAGTGCGTCCCGCCCCACTGCCAAAAACATTCAGTACTTC. Translated, it gives CSASRPTAKNIQYF.

In this sample, this clonotype turned up many times. The gene calls are TRBV7-8 and TRBJ2-3; a possible D gene is TRBD2 (6 bases). Germline V CDR1 and CDR2: SGHVS, FQNEAQ. This CDR3 is built from 18 residues. Trimming stripped 4 bases from V and 5 bases from J, with 25 bases between. The CDR3 sequence is CASSSMPIRRERGDTQYF. CDR3 in DNA: TGTGCCAGCAGCTCCATGCCCATACGACGGGAGAGGGGAGATACGCAGTATTTT.

In its sample, this clonotype was seen many times. The DNA of the CDR3 is TGTGCCAGCAGCCAACGGTGGCTGAGCTCCTACAATGAGCAGTTCTTC. Translation: CASSQRWLSSYNEQFF. This chain connects TRBV6-1 to TRBJ2-1; D call uncertain. Germline CDR1 reads MNHNS; CDR2 reads SASEGT. CDR3 length equals 16 residues. With 6 bases removed from V and 0 bases from J, the gap between germline ends came to 15 bases.

By sample fraction, this clonotype is medium-sized. V gene TRBV20-1 combines with J gene TRBJ1-5; D is perhaps TRBD1 (5 bases). V was clipped by 1 base and J by 6 bases, with 25 bases between them. CDR1 and CDR2 (germline): DFQATT, SNEGSKA (reference sequence). The CDR3 extends over 18 amino acids. The CDR3 region has the DNA TGCAGTGCTAGAGTTTTCGTCCAGGGACTAAGGGAGGGTCAGCCCCAGCATTTT. Its translation: CSARVFVQGLREGQPQHF.

There are a few counts of this clonotype. The rearrangement uses TRBV2 and TRBJ1-5; TRBD1 matches 7 bases. This CDR3 is built from 15 residues. CDR1 and CDR2 from the germline V gene are SNHLY and FYNNEI. The J segment lost 0 bases and the V segment lost 6 bases, leaving 5 bases of the junction unmatched. This CDR3 reads CASSGDSDSNQPQHF. CDR3 bases: TGTGCCAGCAGCGGGGACAGTGATAGCAATCAGCCCCAGCATTTT.

This clonotype was observed many times. The V gene is TRBV6-1, the J gene TRBJ1-5; the D gene is possibly TRBD1 (6 bases). The CDR3 loop spans 18 amino acids. Per the germline V gene, CDR1 is MNHNS and CDR2 is SASEGT. Trimming left V 1 base short and J 0 bases short, with 16 bases between. The CDR3 here is CASSEERQGWYSNQPQHF. CDR3 coding DNA: TGTGCCAGCAGTGAAGAGCGGCAGGGGTGGTATAGCAATCAGCCCCAGCATTTT.

There are many counts of this clonotype. The chain is built from TRBV4-1 and TRBJ2-2, with D possibly matching TRBD1 (6 bases). CDR1 is MGHRA and CDR2 is YSYEKL in the germline V gene. This CDR3 comprises 18 residues. Trimming removed 5 bases at V and 1 base at J, with 20 bases between. This CDR3 reads CASSNPYGQLLNTGELFF. The CDR3 bases are TGCGCCAGCAGCAATCCCTATGGACAGCTACTGAACACCGGGGAGCTGTTTTTT.

This sequence joins TRBV6-5 and TRBJ2-7; the D gene is possibly TRBD2 (5 bases). Germline V gene data show CDR1 as MNHEY and CDR2 as SVGAGI. V was pared by 4 bases and J by 0 bases, with 13 bases between. The CDR3 consists of 15 residues. The chain's CDR3 is CASSSPGRGSYEQYF. CDR3 in DNA: TGTGCCAGCAGTTCTCCCGGACGGGGCTCCTACGAGCAGTACTTC.

This clonotype occurred a few times. The chain employs TRBV11-2 and TRBJ2-1; the match to TRBD2 covers 7 bases. CDR3 length: 15 residues. V lost 0 bases to trimming and J lost 8 bases; unmatched junction nucleotides: 7. Germline CDR1 reads SGHAT; CDR2 reads FQNNGV. DNA of the CDR3: TGTGCCAGCAGCTTAGAACGCGGGAGAGGCGATGAGCAGTTCTTC. As protein: CASSLERGRGDEQFF.

This clonotype was seen repeatedly, ten times or more. At one end the junction does not follow the germline gene, possibly because of a read error. This rearrangement joins TRBV29-1 to TRBJ2-7; 15 bases are shared with TRBD2. Germline V gene lookup returns CDR1 SQVTM and CDR2 ANQGSEA. The CDR3 runs to 15 residues. The CDR3 reads CSVGLAGGPAYGQYF. The CDR3 coding sequence is TGCAGCGTGGGACTAGCGGGAGGTCCCGCCTACGGGCAGTACTTC.

This clonotype was detected only a few times. V and J are TRBV18 and TRBJ1-2; no reliable D call. V lost 3 bases and J 6 bases, leaving 11 bases between the germline ends. Germline values: CDR1 KGHSH, CDR2 LQKENI. The CDR3 loop spans 13 amino acids. The CDR3 DNA reads TGTGCCAGCTCACCGGTGGACGGCCATGGCTACACCTTC. Translated, it gives CASSPVDGHGYTF. Full variable domain (missing parts from reference TRBV18 and TRBJ1-2): NAGVMQNPRHLVRRRGQEARLRCSPMKGHSHVYWYRQLPEEGLKFMVYLQKENIIDESGMPKERFSAEFPKEGPSILRIQQVVRGDSAAYFCASSPVDGHGYTFGSGTRLTVV.

This clonotype was detected only a few times. The chain joins TRBV28 to TRBJ1-1; 7 nucleotides line up with TRBD1. Germline CDR1 and CDR2: MDHEN and SYDVKM. V was pared by 2 bases and J by 2 bases, with 2 bases of the junction left unmatched. The CDR3 has 14 residues. The CDR3 nucleotides read TGTGCCAGCAGTTTAGGACAGGTCAACACTGAAGCTTTCTTT. Encoded protein: CASSLGQVNTEAFF.

The table lists this clonotype with many counts. The rearrangement joins TRBV20-1 to TRBJ2-1, with TRBD2 matching over 8 bases. With V trimmed by 3 bases and J by 9 bases, 16 bases remained unmatched. CDR1 is DFQATT and CDR2 is SNEGSKA in the germline V gene (reference sequence). This CDR3 has 16 amino acids. CDR3 region: CSASDPQAGAWGEQFF. The CDR3 DNA follows: TGCAGTGCTAGTGACCCCCAAGCGGGAGCCTGGGGTGAGCAGTTCTTC.

The chain links TRBV7-9 to TRBJ2-7; a weak D match, TRBD2 (5 bases). The CDR3 covers 14 residues. The germline gives CDR1 SEHNR, CDR2 FQNEAQ (reference sequence). Trimming pared 4 bases from V and 2 bases from J, leaving 12 bases between. CDR3: CASSSGIRTYEQYF. CDR3 nucleotide sequence: TGTGCCAGCAGCTCGGGGATTCGTACCTACGAGCAGTACTTC. The full variable domain, rest sourced from reference TRBV7-9 and TRBJ2-7, is DTGVSQNPRHKITKRGQNVTFRCDPISEHNRLYWYRQTLGQGPEFLTYFQNEAQLEKSRLLSDRFSAERPKGSFSTLEIQRTEQGDSAMYLCASSSGIRTYEQYFGPGTRLTVT.

The chain couples TRBV4-1 to TRBJ2-4, with D unclear. The germline V and J ends were trimmed by 0 bases and 6 bases, with 18 bases remaining between them. The CDR3 contains 17 residues. CDR1 is MGHRA and CDR2 is YSYEKL in the germline V gene. The CDR3 bases are TGCGCCAGCAGCCAAGACAGATATACCACCCGCGGAAACATTCAGTACTTC. It is translated as CASSQDRYTTRGNIQYF.

A note on this clonotype: This may arise from a read error, as a much more abundant clone is one base away. V is TRBV6-5 and J is TRBJ2-2; TRBD1 or TRBD2 may be the D gene (5 bases each). CDR3 length equals 14 residues. Germline lookup yields CDR1 MNHEY and CDR2 SVGAGI. The CDR3 reads CASSRGANTGELLF. Here the CDR3 DNA reads TGTGCCAGCAGTCGGGGCGCGAACACCGGGGAGCTGTTATTT.